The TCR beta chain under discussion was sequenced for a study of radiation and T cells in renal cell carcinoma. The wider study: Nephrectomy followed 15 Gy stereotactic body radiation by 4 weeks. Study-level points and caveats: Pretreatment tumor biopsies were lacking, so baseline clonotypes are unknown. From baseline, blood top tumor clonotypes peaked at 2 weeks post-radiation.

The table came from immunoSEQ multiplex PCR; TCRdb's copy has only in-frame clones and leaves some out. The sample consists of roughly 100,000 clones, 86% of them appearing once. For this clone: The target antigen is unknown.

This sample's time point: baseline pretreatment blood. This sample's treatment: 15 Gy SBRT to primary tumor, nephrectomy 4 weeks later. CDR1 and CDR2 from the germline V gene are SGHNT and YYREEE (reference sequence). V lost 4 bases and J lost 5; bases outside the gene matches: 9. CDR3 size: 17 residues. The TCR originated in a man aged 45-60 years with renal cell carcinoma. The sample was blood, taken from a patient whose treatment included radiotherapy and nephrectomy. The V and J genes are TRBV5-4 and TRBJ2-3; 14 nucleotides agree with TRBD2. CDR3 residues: CASSPSGLAGGIDTQYF. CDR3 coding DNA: TGTGCCAGCAGCCCCTCTGGACTAGCGGGAGGTATAGATACGCAGTATTTT.